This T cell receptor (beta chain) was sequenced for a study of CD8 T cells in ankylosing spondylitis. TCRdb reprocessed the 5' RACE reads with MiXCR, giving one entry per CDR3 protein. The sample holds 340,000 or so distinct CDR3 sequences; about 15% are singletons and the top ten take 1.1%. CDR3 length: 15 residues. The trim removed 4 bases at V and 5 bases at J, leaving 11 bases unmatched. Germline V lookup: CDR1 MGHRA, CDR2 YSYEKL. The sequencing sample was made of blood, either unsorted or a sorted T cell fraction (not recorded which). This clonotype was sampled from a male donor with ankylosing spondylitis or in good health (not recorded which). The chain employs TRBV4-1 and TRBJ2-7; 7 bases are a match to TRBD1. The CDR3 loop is CASSLRQGKGHEQYF. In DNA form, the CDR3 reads TGCGCCAGCAGCCTTCGACAGGGAAAGGGACACGAGCAGTACTTC.